These T cell receptor beta chains were read from a single sample in a study of blood T cell repertoires in COVID-19. Sequenced by immunoSEQ multiplex PCR; TCRdb stores in-frame clones only, minus some. Seen here are 300,000 to 350,000 clones, about 88% observed once, and the top ten hold around 7.9%. Sequencing used peripheral blood. The receptors stem from a woman in her sixties or seventies with COVID-19, enrolled during active disease. CDR3s leave out the opening cysteine and the closing phenylalanine or tryptophan. Size values are once, few and many counts, or a class for expanded clones, and some rows have none.

V gene	clone size	J gene	CDR3 protein
TRBV20-1	NA	TRBJ1-5	SASYGQGNQPQH
TRBV6-5	NA	TRBJ1-2	ASRKESVRGYT
TRBV6-2/TRBV6-3	NA	TRBJ2-3	ASSFSGQGWSDTQY
TRBV7-2	NA	TRBJ1-1	ASSLAIAALAF
TRBV7-6	NA	TRBJ2-3	ASSSSTSGPTDTQY
TRBV18	NA	TRBJ2-7	ASSRLAGAAYEQY
TRBV5-1	NA	TRBJ2-5	ASTLGSSTETQY
TRBV28	NA	TRBJ2-4	ASSGQGLAKNIQY
TRBV5-6	NA	TRBJ1-5	ASSLTDQPQH
TRBV4-3	NA	TRBJ1-4	ASSQAGTGGGKLF
TRBV6-5	NA	TRBJ1-4	ASSPRVYGEKLF
TRBV23-1	NA	TRBJ2-7	ASSQLPPFRSCEQY
TRBV11-1	NA	TRBJ2-1	ASSLAPSKNEQF
TRBV6-6	NA	TRBJ2-7	ASSYPDRGHYEQY
TRBV25-1	NA	TRBJ1-4	ASVDIFNEKLF
TRBV29-1	NA	TRBJ1-5	SVQGADGNQPQH
TRBV6-5	NA	TRBJ1-1	ASRNGGNTEAF
TRBV5-4	NA	TRBJ1-1	ASSLAGQGGTEAF
TRBV29-1	NA	TRBJ1-2	SVGGESTKLSYT
TRBV24-1	NA	TRBJ2-1	ATSDLPGTPNEQF
TRBV29-1	NA	TRBJ1-1	SVTDSIGTEAF
TRBV11-2	NA	TRBJ2-5	ASSFYGGETQY
TRBV7-9	NA	TRBJ1-4	ASSPGFFLF
TRBV27	NA	TRBJ1-2	ASSFGQGYYGYT
TRBV19	NA	TRBJ2-1	ASSSGQVYNEQF
TRBV24-1	NA	TRBJ2-3	ATSDLQGRSTDTQY
TRBV7-2	once	TRBJ2-5	ASSPLARGAAQY
TRBV6-1	NA	TRBJ2-1	ASSVIRSSGGFNEQF
TRBV2	NA	TRBJ2-5	ASRGDFQETQY
TRBV21-1	NA	TRBJ1-3	ASSEEIDSYSGNTIY
TRBV5-6	NA	TRBJ2-2	ASSFAAGNTGELF
TRBV11-2	NA	TRBJ2-1	ASSSRTSGGLRIYNEQF
TRBV7-9	NA	TRBJ1-3	ASSRRGGISGSLLNTIY
TRBV6-5	NA	TRBJ1-5	ASRFIQGQPQH
TRBV28	NA	TRBJ1-4	ASSLTDLNEKLF
TRBV11-2	NA	TRBJ2-3	ASSSRLAGAGATDTQY
TRBV11-2	NA	TRBJ1-2	ASSLGRTIANYGYT
TRBV7-9	once	TRBJ1-2	ASSLQDLGYYGYT
TRBV20-1	NA	TRBJ2-3	SAREGGGLY
TRBV27	NA	TRBJ1-5	ASSFGAGDQPQH
TRBV6-2/TRBV6-3	NA	TRBJ1-2	ASSQPRSGQGDYGYT